This TCR beta chain stems from a study of long-term antiretroviral therapy in people with HIV. Study at large: The immediate-ART recommendation dates to 2015, and the earliest samples predate it by about a decade.

Version v3.0 of the immunoSEQ assay ran at survey level. The protocol was immunoSEQ multiplex PCR, while the TCRdb copy is restricted to in-frame clones and leaves out a portion. The data hold 20,000 to 25,000 clones, with roughly 92% observed a single time. Overall study results and limits: In HIV, the repertoires covered a tighter span of CDR3 lengths than in controls. Participants lacked recorded data on ART adherence, viral resistance or therapy changes.

CDR3 length: 13 residues. V shed 11 bases, J shed 6 bases, and the junction held 10 bases outside the gene matches. The germline gives CDR1 ENHRY, CDR2 SYGVKD. Concerning this clone: Its antigen remains unknown.

Sequenced here: unsorted PBMCs, sampled 4.4 years after starting antiretroviral therapy. The V call is TRBV10-3, the J call TRBJ1-1; 9 bases are a match to TRBD1. The clonotype comes from a woman aged 45-59 years with HIV. CDR3 nucleotide sequence: TGTGCCTCCTACCCGGGACAGGGTGCTGAAGCTTTCTTT. Translating gives CASYPGQGAEAFF.